This paragraph covers one TCR beta chain sequence. Antigen specificity is unknown. The time point is: week 35, safety follow-up. Vaccinated patients received 300 ug of mutant IDH1 20-mer peptide per dose, with topical imiquimod. Donor tumors were new WHO grade 3 or 4 IDH1-mutant, ATRX-lost astrocytomas. This entry belongs to a study of a mutant IDH1 vaccine in newly diagnosed glioma. As for the study in general: The initiation of vaccination occurred 4-6 weeks after radiotherapy alone, or with temozolomide cycles.

The CDR3 consists of 14 residues. Germline V gene data show CDR1 as WNHNN and CDR2 as SYGVQD (reference sequence). Deletions cut 6 bases from V and 2 bases from J, with 12 bases between. Repertoires were generated with immunoSEQ multiplex PCR, while TCRdb's copy carries only in-frame clones and drops some. The sample yields approximately 41,000 clones, 75% to 90% seen once. The chain carries TRBV10-1 and TRBJ2-3, with D possibly matching TRBD1 (5 bases). This clonotype was sampled from a middle-aged man with glioma. The source material was PBMCs, sampled from a glioma patient whose treatment included an IDH1 peptide vaccine. The CDR3 DNA reads as TGCGCCAGCAGCTCAATGGGGCCCACAGATACGCAGTATTTT. Translation: CASSSMGPTDTQYF.